These T cell receptor beta chains were read from a single sample in a study of CD4 and CD8 cells across lung adenocarcinoma regions. TCRdb redid the calling of the PCR reads with MiXCR, one entry per CDR3 protein. The sample lists about 19,000 distinct CDR3 sequences, 46% occurring once. Sequencing input: CD4+ T cells from the margin of a lung tumor. The receptor source for this set is a male donor with lung adenocarcinoma. The CD4 and CD8 labels of this study may be unreliable. The CDR3 runs from the conserved cysteine through the conserved F or W. A D gene is named only where the DNA matches it firmly. The size entry is marked missing in some rows and otherwise reads once, few, many or a size class.

DNA,CDR3,V,J,D,size
TGTGCCAGCAGTCCTGATACTCCGGGCGAGCAGTACTTC,CASSPDTPGEQYF,TRBV6-2/TRBV6-3,TRBJ2-7,.,few
TGTGCCAGCAGCCGTACGGGGGCGGGAGACAAAGATACGCAGTATTTC,CASSRTGAGDKDTQYF,TRBV7-2,TRBJ2-3,.,.
TGTGCGAGCAGTGGGGAGATTCGCTCGGATACGCAGTATTTC,CASSGEIRSDTQYF,TRBV6-1,TRBJ2-3,.,.
TGTGCCAGCAGGGGGGTGGGGCACAAAAACACTCAGTATTTC,CASRGVGHKNTQYF,TRBV6-1,TRBJ2-4,.,.
TGTGCCAGCAGTTTTACAGGGGAGGGTCAGCCCCAGCATTTT,CASSFTGEGQPQHF,TRBV12-3/TRBV12-4,TRBJ1-5,TRBD1,few
TGTGCCAGCAGCTTAGGGACTAGCGGGAGCTCTTTGGGCCCCGGGGAGCTGTTTTTT,CASSLGTSGSSLGPGELFF,TRBV7-6,TRBJ2-2,TRBD2,many
TGTGCCAGCAGTTATCAGCTGGCGGGGTGCACCGGGGAGCTGTTTTTT,CASSYQLAGCTGELFF,TRBV6-5,TRBJ2-2,.,.
TGTGCCAGCAGTGAAGCTAACAGCGCCTACGAGCAGTACTTC,CASSEANSAYEQYF,TRBV6-1,TRBJ2-7,.,.
TGTGCCACGGGGAAAAGAGGCAAAGATACTCAGTACTTC,CATGKRGKDTQYF,TRBV25-1,TRBJ2-4,.,.
TGTGCCAGCAGTGAGGTGACCACTAATCGGTACTTC,CASSEVTTNRYF,TRBV6-1,TRBJ2-5,.,many
TGTGCCAGCAGCTTAGGGGGAGTGAGTCAGGAGAACACTGAAGCTTTCTTT,CASSLGGVSQENTEAFF,TRBV7-9,TRBJ1-1,.,few
TGTGCCAGCAGTTACGAACTAGCGGGAGTCTCCCAGCAGTACTTC,CASSYELAGVSQQYF,TRBV6-5,TRBJ2-5,TRBD2,medium-sized
TGTGCCAGCAGTAGCGTAGCGGATAGCACAGATACGCAGTATTTT,CASSSVADSTDTQYF,TRBV6-1,TRBJ2-3,.,.
TGTGCCAGGAGACTCCAGGCTGGGAGTACCGATGCGCAGTATTTT,CARRLQAGSTDAQYF,TRBV6-1,TRBJ2-3,.,.
TGTGCCAGCAGCACCGGGACTAGCACAGATACGCAGTATTTT,CASSTGTSTDTQYF,TRBV9,TRBJ2-3,.,many
TGCGCCAGCAGCCGCGAGGGGGCTGGCGGGGAGCTGTTTTTT,CASSREGAGGELFF,TRBV4-1,TRBJ2-2,TRBD1,.
TGTGCCACGGGTAAAACAGCCAAAGACATTCAGTACTTC,CATGKTAKDIQYF,TRBV25-1,TRBJ2-4,.,.
TGTGCCAGCAGTTACACAGGATACTTAGACACTTACACCGGGGAGCTGTTTTTT,CASSYTGYLDTYTGELFF,TRBV6-5,TRBJ2-2,.,.
TGTGCCAGCGGTGTGGGGACCAAAAACATTCAGTATTTC,CASGVGTKNIQYF,TRBV6-4,TRBJ2-4,.,once
TGTGCCAGCAGTTTAGTGGGGATGGGCCTCAAAGATACGCAGTACTTT,CASSLVGMGLKDTQYF,TRBV27,TRBJ2-3,.,few
TGTGCCGGGGGTGTCGGGGGCCTCCACCAAGACACTCAGTACTTC,CAGGVGGLHQDTQYF,TRBV25-1,TRBJ2-5,.,.
TGTGCCAGCAGCCTTAAACCGGGTCAGCAGCAGTTCTTC,CASSLKPGQQQFF,TRBV7-6,TRBJ2-1,.,medium-sized
TGTGCCAGCAGCTTAGCGTGGAGGGGGAGGAAAAACACTGAAGCTTTCTTT,CASSLAWRGRKNTEAFF,TRBV7-2,TRBJ1-1,.,many
TGCAGTGCTAGAGTTAAGCGGGAGGGCTACAATGAGCAGTTCTTC,CSARVKREGYNEQFF,TRBV20-1,TRBJ2-1,TRBD2,.
TGTGCCAGCAGCCTGGACGGACGGACTAATAATGAGCAGTTCTTC,CASSLDGRTNNEQFF,TRBV6-1,TRBJ2-1,.,.
TGTGCCGCCGCTCATGAGCGGTGGGGCAAAGATATTCAGTATTTT,CAAAHERWGKDIQYF,TRBV10-3,TRBJ2-3,.,.
TGTGCCAGCAGCCCCCCAAGCAACCAGCAGTTCTTC,CASSPPSNQQFF,TRBV7-2,TRBJ2-1,.,many
TGTGCCAGCAGTGAAGGAGGCAGGGGCTCTGGAAACACCATATATTTT,CASSEGGRGSGNTIYF,TRBV6-1,TRBJ1-3,.,.
TGTGCCAGCAGTGACGCCAGGGCAGGGGGCTACACCTTC,CASSDARAGGYTF,TRBV25-1,TRBJ1-2,.,.
TGTGCCGGGGGTGACGGGGTGGGTGGCACAGAGACGCAGTACTTC,CAGGDGVGGTETQYF,TRBV6-4,TRBJ2-7,.,.
TGTGCCAGCACCTCCCGGGTGGTGGATGGCTACACCTTC,CASTSRVVDGYTF,TRBV7-9,TRBJ1-2,.,.
TGTGCCTGGAGTACCGCAGGGGATGGGGCCAACGTCCTGACTTTC,CAWSTAGDGANVLTF,TRBV30,TRBJ2-6,.,.
TGTGCCAGCAGTTTTCCCACTCCCCGGGGGCGTCTCTTCTCCGGGGAGCTGTTTTTT,CASSFPTPRGRLFSGELFF,TRBV28,TRBJ2-2,.,many
TGTGCCAGCAGCCAACCGGGACATAACACTGAAGCTTTCTTT,CASSQPGHNTEAFF,TRBV3-1,TRBJ1-1,.,once
TGTGCCAGCAGGGACTCCCACTATGGCTACACCTTC,CASRDSHYGYTF,TRBV6-4,TRBJ1-2,.,.
TGTGCTGGGGGGCTCGGTGGCGGGGCCCAAGACACCCAGTACTTC,CAGGLGGGAQDTQYF,TRBV27,TRBJ2-4,.,.
TGTGCCAGCAGCCTAGGAGGGGATAGCAATCAGCCCCAGCATTTT,CASSLGGDSNQPQHF,TRBV3-1,TRBJ1-5,.,many
TGTGCGGTCATCGGACACGGGGACCGGGATACGCAGTACTTC,CAVIGHGDRDTQYF,TRBV10-3,TRBJ2-7,.,.
TGTGCCAGCAGGGCCAGGCCTCTACAGGGAGATAATTCACCCCTCCACTTT,CASRARPLQGDNSPLHF,TRBV6-1,TRBJ1-6,.,many
TGCGCCAGCAGCCAAGTGGGCTACGAGCAGTACTTC,CASSQVGYEQYF,TRBV4-1,TRBJ2-7,.,many